The 32 T cell receptor beta chains listed next were all sequenced from one sample in a study of T cell repertoires in cytomegalovirus infection (dated by TCRdb to about 2019). The reads were generated on an Illumina HiSeq 1500. TCRdb ran its own pipeline on the public reads, namely fastp trimming at Q25 and MiXCR clone calling, and kept in-frame beta chains. Identical CDR3 proteins give one entry, which carries the most common genes and DNA. The sample includes some 160,000 distinct CDR3 sequences, with under 20% observed a single time. The top ten clonotypes cover 18% of the sample. Sequences were obtained from CD8+ T cells from PBMCs. These receptors were taken from a human donor in good health (CMV status not recorded). Some clones in this sample may be carry-over from other donors' samples.

V gene TRBV10-3 combines with J gene TRBJ2-7, with D perhaps TRBD1 (5 bases). This CDR3 region has 13 residues. Trimming removed 0 bases at V and 3 bases at J, with 6 bases between. Germline V gene data show CDR1 as ENHRY and CDR2 as SYGVKD. CDR3 residues: CAISESDNYEQYF. CDR3 coding DNA: TGTGCCATCAGTGAGTCGGACAACTACGAGCAGTACTTC.

In this sample, this clonotype turned up many times. J is TRBJ2-1 and V is TRBV7-9; weak D call: TRBD2 (5 bases). CDR1 SEHNR and CDR2 FQNEAQ come from the germline V gene (reference sequence). This CDR3 has 14 amino acids. Between the trimmed V and J ends, which lost 6 bases and 0 bases, there was a span of 9 bases. CDR3 residues: CASSLGSSYNEQFF. The CDR3 region has the DNA TGTGCCAGCAGTTTGGGGAGCTCCTACAATGAGCAGTTCTTC.

This clonotype was seen a handful of times. The chain employs TRBV7-6 and TRBJ2-1, with TRBD2 as a possible D gene (7 bases). V was pared by 2 bases and J by 4 bases, with 15 bases between. CDR3 length: 16 amino acids. The germline V gene encodes CDR1 SGHVS and CDR2 FNYEAQ. The CDR3: CASSLWAGATYNEQFF. CDR3 bases: TGTGCCAGCAGCTTATGGGCGGGGGCCACTTACAATGAGCAGTTCTTC.

V usage is TRBV6-2 or TRBV6-3 and J usage is TRBJ2-1; 10 positions agree with TRBD2. Per germline, CDR1 MNHEY and CDR2 SVGEGT. After removal of 6 bases from V and 8 bases from J, the junction contained 10 bases not matched to a gene. The CDR3 totals 15 residues. The CDR3 coding sequence is TGTGCCAGCAGCCTGCTAGCGGGAGAATCCCATGAGCAGTTCTTC. The encoded protein is CASSLLAGESHEQFF.

The chain recombines TRBV6-2 or TRBV6-3 with TRBJ1-1; the D is unclear. The V gene lost 10 bases and the J gene lost 3 bases, with 9 bases spanning the gap. Germline values: CDR1 MNHEY, CDR2 SVGEGT. This CDR3 has 11 amino acids. The CDR3 sequence is CATGIYTEAFF. CDR3 DNA sequence: TGTGCCACGGGCATATACACTGAAGCTTTCTTT.

The V call is TRBV7-2, the J call TRBJ2-6; no reliable D call. Trimming stripped 4 bases from V and 0 bases from J, with 7 bases between. Germline loops: CDR1 SGHTA, CDR2 FQGNSA. This CDR3 has 15 residues. CDR3 region: CASSWWGSGANVLTF. CDR3 DNA: TGTGCCAGCAGCTGGTGGGGCTCTGGGGCCAACGTCCTGACTTTC.

There are a few counts of this clonotype. The CDR3 nucleotides read TGTGCCAGCAGCCTAGAGGGGCGGCGGCCGCAGTACTTC. It is translated as CASSLEGRRPQYF. The chain links TRBV9 to TRBJ2-7; tentatively, D is TRBD1 or TRBD2 (5 bases each). V lost 4 bases to trimming and J lost 9 bases, with 17 bases between them. There are 13 residues in the CDR3. Germline CDR1 and CDR2: SGDLS and YYNGEE.

The chain uses TRBV28 and TRBJ2-6, with D unresolved. The V gene lost 3 bases and the J gene lost 2 bases, with 8 bases spanning the gap. Germline loops: CDR1 MDHEN, CDR2 SYDVKM. The CDR3 loop spans 15 amino acids. For the CDR3, the DNA is TGTGCCAGCAGTTTTTCCCCAACTGGGGCCAACGTCCTGACTTTC. Residues: CASSFSPTGANVLTF.

This clonotype came up a few times. The chain recombines TRBV6-1 with TRBJ2-3; D ambiguous. The germline V gene has CDR1 MNHNS and CDR2 SASEGT. CDR3 length: 15 residues. Between the trimmed V and J ends, which lost 6 bases and 4 bases, there was a span of 17 bases. The CDR3 DNA reads as TGTGCCAGCAGCCCCGGCCCGAGGCTATCAGATACGCAGTATTTT. Residues: CASSPGPRLSDTQYF.

The genes are TRBV7-9 and TRBJ1-1; 7 bases agree with TRBD1. With V trimmed by 4 bases and J by 2 bases, 7 bases remained unmatched. Germline V gene sequence: CDR1 SEHNR, CDR2 FQNEAQ (reference sequence). The CDR3 is made up of 15 amino acids. DNA for the CDR3: TGTGCCAGCAGCTCTACTACAGGGGCTAACACTGAAGCTTTCTTT. Its translation: CASSSTTGANTEAFF. Filled out from reference TRBV7-9 and TRBJ1-1, the complete variable domain reads DTGVSQNPRHKITKRGQNVTFRCDPISEHNRLYWYRQTLGQGPEFLTYFQNEAQLEKSRLLSDRFSAERPKGSFSTLEIQRTEQGDSAMYLCASSSTTGANTEAFFGQGTRLTVV.

J is TRBJ2-1 and V is TRBV11-2; 7 nucleotides align to TRBD2. Germline CDR1 SGHAT, CDR2 FQNNGV. This CDR3 spans 12 amino acids. The V segment lost 1 base and the J segment 15 bases; nucleotides outside the gene matches: 6. This chain's CDR3 is CASSLVGGDPFF. CDR3 DNA sequence: TGTGCCAGCAGCTTAGTTGGGGGGGATCCGTTCTTC.

This clonotype was seen a few times. The genes are TRBV6-5 and TRBJ2-7; TRBD1 agrees at 9 bases. Per germline, CDR1 MNHEY and CDR2 SVGAGI. The CDR3 loop spans 14 amino acids. The V and J ends lost 2 bases and 5 bases, in that order; junction bases with no gene match: 4. Here the CDR3 DNA reads TGTGCCAGCAGTTACCGGACAGGGGACAACGAGCAGTACTTC. Protein sequence: CASSYRTGDNEQYF.

The V call is TRBV5-4, the J call TRBJ2-4, with D hard to call. Germline V CDR1 and CDR2: SGHNT, YYREEE (reference sequence). The CDR3 is 14 residues long. Deletions cut 2 bases from V and 7 bases from J, with 13 bases between. The CDR3, as DNA: TGTGCCAGCAGCTTTGGTGTTTCTTGGAACATTCAGTACTTC. This sequence encodes CASSFGVSWNIQYF.

The V and J genes are TRBV28 and TRBJ2-1, with 14 bases that match TRBD2. Germline V gives CDR1 MDHEN, CDR2 SYDVKM. This CDR3 has 17 residues. With V trimmed by 2 bases and J by 14 bases, 14 bases remained unmatched. CDR3 loop: CASSLGDRGTSGSNEFF. CDR3 nucleotides: TGTGCCAGCAGTTTAGGGGACAGGGGGACTAGCGGGAGTAACGAGTTCTTC.

This clonotype has only a few counts. CDR3 loop: CASRRATQYF. The CDR3 DNA sequence: TGTGCCAGCCGCAGAGCCACGCAGTATTTT. V is TRBV28 and J is TRBJ2-3, with D unresolved. Germline V gives CDR1 MDHEN, CDR2 SYDVKM. CDR3 size: 10 residues. Trimming pared 8 bases from V and 9 bases from J, leaving 9 bases between.

This clonotype was picked up a small number of times. CDR3 in amino acids: CSARDGGLSEQFF. CDR3 nucleotide sequence: TGCAGTGCTAGAGACGGGGGGCTCAGTGAGCAGTTCTTC. V and J are TRBV20-1 and TRBJ2-1, with D possibly matching TRBD2 (7 bases). Germline lookup yields CDR1 DFQATT and CDR2 SNEGSKA (reference sequence). V shed 0 bases and J shed 9 bases, with 12 bases lying between them. This CDR3 spans 13 amino acids.

CDR3 in DNA: TGCAGTGCCGGGCCCAGTTTTCGCACAGATACGCAGTATTTT. Protein: CSAGPSFRTDTQYF. This chain links TRBV20-1 with TRBJ2-3; D call uncertain. CDR3 size: 14 residues. V lost 6 bases to trimming and J lost 1 base, with 14 bases between them. Germline loops: CDR1 DFQATT, CDR2 SNEGSKA (reference sequence).

The chain combines TRBV7-9 with TRBJ2-3; D ambiguous. Germline CDR1 is SEHNR and CDR2 is FQNEAQ (reference sequence). The ends were cut back, 4 bases at V and 4 bases at J, with 12 bases in the middle. This CDR3 has 14 amino acids. CDR3 sequence reads: CASSWTPHPDTQYF. CDR3 DNA: TGTGCCAGCAGCTGGACCCCACACCCAGATACGCAGTATTTT.

The rearrangement joins TRBV23-1 to TRBJ2-3; D unresolved. TRBV23-1 is labeled an ORF, and its function is uncertain. The CDR3 length is 16 residues. Trimming removed 0 bases from V and 0 bases from J, with 10 bases in between. Here the CDR3 reads CASSQSRHRSTDTQYF. CDR3 coding DNA: TGCGCCAGCAGTCAATCCCGTCACCGCAGCACAGATACGCAGTATTTT.

This clonotype was counted only a few times. The V and J genes are TRBV6-2 or TRBV6-3 and TRBJ2-7; no clear D. Germline values: CDR1 MNHEY, CDR2 SVGEGT. CDR3 length equals 12 residues. Trimming removed 2 bases from V and 7 bases from J, with 9 bases in between. The CDR3 DNA reads as TGTGCCAGCAGTTACCCCCCTTGGGAGCAGTACTTC. Amino acid sequence: CASSYPPWEQYF.

The sample holds a few counts of this clonotype. The chain couples TRBV6-2 or TRBV6-3 to TRBJ2-1, with 7 bases lining up with TRBD2. V lost 6 bases and J lost 10; bases outside the gene matches: 6. The germline V gene has CDR1 MNHEY and CDR2 SVGEGT. The CDR3 covers 12 residues. The CDR3 reads CASRAGYEEQFF. CDR3 nucleotide sequence: TGTGCCAGCAGAGCGGGATACGAAGAGCAGTTCTTC.

This chain joins TRBV2 and TRBJ2-2, with 8 bases that match TRBD1. The V gene end was trimmed by 1 base and the J gene end by 7 bases; junction bases not matched to a gene: 8. The CDR3 extends over 16 amino acids. Germline V gives CDR1 SNHLY, CDR2 FYNNEI. The CDR3 loop reads CASSEDRDRFGGELFF. As DNA, the CDR3 is TGTGCCAGCAGTGAAGACCGGGACAGGTTCGGCGGGGAGCTGTTTTTT.

This clonotype has a handful of counts. The chain couples TRBV14 to TRBJ2-3; D is unresolved. CDR1 SGHDN and CDR2 FVKESK come from the germline V gene. V was pared by 3 bases and J by 4 bases, with 11 bases between. The CDR3 consists of 14 residues. In nucleotides, the CDR3 is TGTGCCAGCAGCCAGGACCGGGTTTCAGATACGCAGTATTTT. It encodes CASSQDRVSDTQYF. The whole variable domain, remainder taken from reference TRBV14 and TRBJ2-3, is EAGVTQFPSHSVIEKGQTVTLRCDPISGHDNLYWYRRVMGKEIKFLLHFVKESKQDESGMPNNRFLAERTGGTYSTLKVQPAELEDSGVYFCASSQDRVSDTQYFGPGTRLTVL.

The V and J genes are TRBV7-2 and TRBJ2-2; D not certain. The CDR3 spans 14 residues. Germline-derived CDR1 and CDR2 are SGHTA and FQGNSA. The V end lost 6 bases, the J end lost 5 bases, and 13 bases lay between the germline ends. The CDR3 sequence: CASSFSPLTGELFF. The CDR3 region has the DNA TGTGCCAGCAGTTTCAGCCCTTTAACCGGGGAGCTGTTTTTT. Looking up the rest from reference TRBV7-2 and TRBJ2-2 gives the full variable domain: GAGVSQSPSNKVTEKGKDVELRCDPISGHTALYWYRQSLGQGLEFLIYFQGNSAPDKSGLPSDRFSAERTGGSVSTLTIQRTQQEDSAVYLCASSFSPLTGELFFGEGSRLTVL.

This clonotype was observed a few times. This rearrangement joins TRBV28 to TRBJ2-5; possibly TRBD1 or TRBD2 for D (5 bases each). Germline assignment: CDR1 MDHEN and CDR2 SYDVKM. The CDR3 is 14 amino acids. The V and J ends lost 10 bases and 5 bases respectively, with 20 bases between them. CDR3 sequence: CATSGTAPSETQYF. For the CDR3, the DNA is TGTGCCACTTCCGGGACGGCACCTTCGGAGACCCAGTACTTC.

This clonotype appeared a few times. One end of the junction varies from germline; a read error may be responsible. The rearrangement uses TRBV2 and TRBJ2-5; 7 bases fit TRBD1. The CDR3 extends over 14 amino acids. Per the germline V gene, CDR1 is SNHLY and CDR2 is FYNNEI. The CDR3, as DNA: TGTGCCAGCAGGGAAGACAGGGTTTGGGAGACCCAGTACTTC. It is translated as CASREDRVWETQYF.

This sequence joins TRBV4-1 and TRBJ1-4; TRBD1 might be the D (5 bases). The CDR3 totals 14 residues. Germline V gives CDR1 MGHRA, CDR2 YSYEKL. V was shortened by 5 bases and J by 7 bases, with 14 bases between the two germline ends. In DNA form, the CDR3 reads TGCGCCAGCAGCAAGACAGTTCTTTCTGAAAAACTGTTTTTT. This encodes CASSKTVLSEKLFF.

The J gene is TRBJ1-2, the V gene TRBV7-9, with 11 bases that match TRBD1. The trim removed 1 base at V and 6 bases at J, leaving 7 bases unmatched. The germline V gene has CDR1 SEHNR and CDR2 FQNEAQ (reference sequence). The CDR3 loop spans 16 amino acids. In nucleotides, the CDR3 is TGTGCCAGCAGCTTAGTCGTCGGACAGGGGGCTAATGGCTACACCTTC. Its translation is CASSLVVGQGANGYTF.

In this sample, this clonotype turned up a few times. The V and J genes are TRBV28 and TRBJ1-2; D possibly corresponds to TRBD1 (5 bases). Germline lookup yields CDR1 MDHEN and CDR2 SYDVKM. The CDR3 has 13 amino acids. Between the trimmed V and J ends, which lost 9 bases and 3 bases, there was a span of 14 bases. The CDR3, as DNA: TGTGCCAGTACCGGGACGCCGGACTATGGCTACACCTTC. Amino acid sequence: CASTGTPDYGYTF.

V usage is TRBV6-2 or TRBV6-3 and J usage is TRBJ2-1; D not certain. V was trimmed by 0 bases and J by 2 bases, leaving 5 bases between them. Germline V gene sequence: CDR1 MNHEY, CDR2 SVGEGT. This CDR3 region has 14 residues. The CDR3 reads CASSYSGTYNEQFF. In DNA form, the CDR3 reads TGTGCCAGCAGTTACTCGGGGACCTACAATGAGCAGTTCTTC.

This rearrangement joins TRBV28 to TRBJ2-1; D unresolved. The CDR3 loop spans 16 amino acids. Trimming removed 5 bases at V and 0 bases at J, with 14 bases between. Germline loops: CDR1 MDHEN, CDR2 SYDVKM. The CDR3 protein is CASSPSPLSSYNEQFF. The DNA of the CDR3 is TGTGCCAGCAGTCCCTCACCGTTGAGCTCCTACAATGAGCAGTTCTTC.

The J gene is TRBJ2-1, the V gene TRBV6-4; 12 nucleotides line up with TRBD1. Germline trimming cut 0 bases from V and 9 bases from J; bases unmatched to any gene: 3. Germline CDR1 is MRHNA and CDR2 is SNTAGT. The length of the CDR3 is 15 residues. The CDR3 coding sequence is TGTGCCAGCAGTGACTCGGGACAGGGGGCTGCTGAGCAGTTCTTC. Encoded protein: CASSDSGQGAAEQFF.